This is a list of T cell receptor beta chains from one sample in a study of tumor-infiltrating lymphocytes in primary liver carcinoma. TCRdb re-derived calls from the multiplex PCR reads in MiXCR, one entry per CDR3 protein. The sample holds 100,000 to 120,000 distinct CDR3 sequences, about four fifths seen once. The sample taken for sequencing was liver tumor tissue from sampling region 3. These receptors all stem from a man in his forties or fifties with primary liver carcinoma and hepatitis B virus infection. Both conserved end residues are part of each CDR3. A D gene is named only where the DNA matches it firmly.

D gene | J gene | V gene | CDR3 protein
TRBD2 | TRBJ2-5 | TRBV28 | CANISGGEGQEIQYF
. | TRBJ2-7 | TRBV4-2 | CASSQERNEQYF
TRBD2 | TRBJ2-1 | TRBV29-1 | CTVGLAGGFYNEQFF
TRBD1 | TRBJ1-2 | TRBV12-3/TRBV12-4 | CAHSRTGGYDDYTF
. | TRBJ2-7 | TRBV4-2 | CVSSQAGTAIYEQYF
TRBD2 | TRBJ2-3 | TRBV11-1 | CARSDSPAGGVDAQYF
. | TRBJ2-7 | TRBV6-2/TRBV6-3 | CASNYEVPYEQNF
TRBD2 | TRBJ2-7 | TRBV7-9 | CASSLGSGTSGGYEKYF
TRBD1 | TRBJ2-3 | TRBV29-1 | CSVEGQGSSDTQYF
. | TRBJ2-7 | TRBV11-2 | CASSLSPGADQYF
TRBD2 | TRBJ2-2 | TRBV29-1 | CSIGTITANTGELFF
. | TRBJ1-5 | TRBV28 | CANSSKPLHF
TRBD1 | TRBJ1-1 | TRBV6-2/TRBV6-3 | CASNYSIGQGEDFF
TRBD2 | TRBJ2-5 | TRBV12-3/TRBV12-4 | CASSPNSGVAQYF
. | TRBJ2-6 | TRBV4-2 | CAGSRQASGANVLTF
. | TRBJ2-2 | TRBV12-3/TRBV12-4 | CASSLAPAGVTGELFF
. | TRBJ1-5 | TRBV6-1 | CANSDPGHGNQPQHF
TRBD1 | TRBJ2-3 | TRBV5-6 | CASSLQGATDTQYF
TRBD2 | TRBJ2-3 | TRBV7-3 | CASSPGTSGRVAQDTQYF
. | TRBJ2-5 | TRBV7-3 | CASSPTGLQETQYF
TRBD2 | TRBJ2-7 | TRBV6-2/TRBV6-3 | CASSIAGGLGEKYF
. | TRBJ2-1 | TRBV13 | CAGSLGDLGSGNEQFF
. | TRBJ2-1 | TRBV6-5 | CTSSYSGAEVRTEQFF
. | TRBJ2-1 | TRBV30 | CAWSPPGSEPYNEQFF
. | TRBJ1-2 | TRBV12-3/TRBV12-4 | CASSPSGANYGYTF
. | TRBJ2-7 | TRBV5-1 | CAGILFGAASYEQYF
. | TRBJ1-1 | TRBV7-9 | CASSRGAVAFF
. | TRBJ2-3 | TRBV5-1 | CVSSLIGRASTYTQYF
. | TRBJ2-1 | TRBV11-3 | CTSNLPPTEQFF
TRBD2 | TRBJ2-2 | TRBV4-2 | CASSQGGLAGCFGELFF
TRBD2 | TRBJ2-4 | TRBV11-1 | CPSSFPGTSGTKNIQYF
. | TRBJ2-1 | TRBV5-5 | CASSRSGPSYDEHFF
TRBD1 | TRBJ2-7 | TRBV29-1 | CSVEFSTRDRGLLGQYF
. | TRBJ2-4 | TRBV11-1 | CANGFPGTCGTKNIQYF
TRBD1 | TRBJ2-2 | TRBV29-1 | CSVGTGPNTGELLF
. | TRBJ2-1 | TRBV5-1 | CASSLGNSFYYNEQFF
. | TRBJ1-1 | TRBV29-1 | CSGEHEGHQNTEAFF
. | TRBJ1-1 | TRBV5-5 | CTSSLVPGTQAETFF
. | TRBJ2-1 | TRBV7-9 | CASNLSRNEQFF
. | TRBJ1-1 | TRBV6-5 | CAITRVFDTEAIF
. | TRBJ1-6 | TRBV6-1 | CASSAGTDLWGSPLHF
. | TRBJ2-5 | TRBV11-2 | CASSRPATYLQETQYF
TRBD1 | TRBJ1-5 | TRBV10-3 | CATTGTEQASQHF
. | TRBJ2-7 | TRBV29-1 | CSVWTTQTSYEQYF
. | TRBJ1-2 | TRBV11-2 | CDSSSSLDSSYGYTF
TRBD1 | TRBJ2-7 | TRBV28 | CTSSPRQGYYEQYF
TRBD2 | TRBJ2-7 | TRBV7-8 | CARSLKGGTTVTLEQYF
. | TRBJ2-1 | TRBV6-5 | CASNPMSSYNEHFF
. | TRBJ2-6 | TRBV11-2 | CASSMAGDRGISLSGAKILTF
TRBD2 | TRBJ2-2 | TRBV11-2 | CASSLVTSGDVGELFF
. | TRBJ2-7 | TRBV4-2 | CASSQDRSEQHF
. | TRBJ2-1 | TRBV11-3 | CANNLGFSNNEQFF
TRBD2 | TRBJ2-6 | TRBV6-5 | CTSSSSGTSGYSGANILTF
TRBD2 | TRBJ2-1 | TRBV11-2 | CASRLLTSGINDEQFF
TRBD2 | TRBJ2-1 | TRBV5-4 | CASSWASGMANKQFF
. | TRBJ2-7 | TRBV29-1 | CSVLGAPTYEEYF
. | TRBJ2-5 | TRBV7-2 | CVSSSPPGTCGVQETQYF
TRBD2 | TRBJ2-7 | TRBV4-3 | CASSQDCASGYEQYF
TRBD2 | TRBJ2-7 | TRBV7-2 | CASNSTTSGDHYF
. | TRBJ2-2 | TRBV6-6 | CASSPVGANTGELLF